Listed here are 2 T cell receptor beta chains from one sample, sequenced in a study of Graves' ophthalmopathy and Graves' hyperthyroidism (dated by TCRdb to 2016 to 2019). Sequencing relied on an Illumina HiSeq 2000. For repertoire sequencing, the TCR beta CDR3 regions were amplified from RNA transcripts. The first round of RT-PCR was done with HTBI primers and the Qiagen OneStep RT-PCR kit, and was followed by a second round of multiplex PCR, then size selection and purification. The public reads were run again by TCRdb, first through fastp at Q25 and then through MiXCR, and only productive beta chains were kept. Rows with a matching CDR3 protein are joined into one entry that keeps the most common DNA and genes. This sample comprises about 210,000 distinct CDR3 sequences, roughly 27% of them detected only once. The ten most abundant clones make up around 10% of the sample. Specimen: peripheral blood. These receptors came from a man aged 50 to 60 with Graves' ophthalmopathy. Donor details come from another sample of the same person, matched by shared clones.

The CDR3 region is CASSQGAVEQYF. In nucleotides, the CDR3 is TGTGCCAGCAGTCAGGGGGCGGTCGAGCAGTACTTC. The chain recombines TRBV12-3 or TRBV12-4 with TRBJ2-7; 8 bases are a match to TRBD1. Trimming at V came to 5 bases and at J to 6 bases, leaving 3 bases not matched to a gene. This CDR3 spans 12 amino acids.

Comments on this clonotype: One end of the junction does not line up with germline, which may come from a read error. The J gene is TRBJ2-5, the V gene TRBV12-3 or TRBV12-4, with 13 bases fitting TRBD2. This CDR3 region has 18 residues. CDR3 protein: CASSSGTSGIIFQETKYF. In DNA, the CDR3 is TGTGCCAGCAGTTCCGGGACTAGCGGGATAATCTTCCAAGAGACCAAGTACTTC.